This TCR beta chain originates from a study of CD8+CD57+ T cells in acquired aplastic anemia. Study context: The study obtained an average of about 3.2 ug of DNA from sorted CD4+ and CD8+ cells.

Investigators profiled TCR beta VDJ and CDR3 from genomic DNA template. Each CDR3 protein gets one entry after TCRdb re-called the reads with MiXCR. Of roughly 420,000 distinct CDR3 sequences listed, 55% to 75% were seen once; the top ten hold approximately 4%. After removal of 6 bases from V and 1 base from J, the junction contained 8 bases not matched to a gene. The CDR3 totals 16 residues. Per the germline V gene, CDR1 is ENHRY and CDR2 is SYGVKD. This clonotype was obtained from a human donor in good health, serving as a control. The V call is TRBV10-3, the J call TRBJ2-2; 7 bases are shared with TRBD1. Specimen: sorted CD4+, CD8+, or CD8+CD57+ T cells (not recorded which) from PBMCs. The CDR3: CAIRTTGTENTGELFF. Written as DNA, the CDR3 is TGTGCCATCAGGACGACAGGGACGGAGAACACCGGGGAGCTGTTTTTT.